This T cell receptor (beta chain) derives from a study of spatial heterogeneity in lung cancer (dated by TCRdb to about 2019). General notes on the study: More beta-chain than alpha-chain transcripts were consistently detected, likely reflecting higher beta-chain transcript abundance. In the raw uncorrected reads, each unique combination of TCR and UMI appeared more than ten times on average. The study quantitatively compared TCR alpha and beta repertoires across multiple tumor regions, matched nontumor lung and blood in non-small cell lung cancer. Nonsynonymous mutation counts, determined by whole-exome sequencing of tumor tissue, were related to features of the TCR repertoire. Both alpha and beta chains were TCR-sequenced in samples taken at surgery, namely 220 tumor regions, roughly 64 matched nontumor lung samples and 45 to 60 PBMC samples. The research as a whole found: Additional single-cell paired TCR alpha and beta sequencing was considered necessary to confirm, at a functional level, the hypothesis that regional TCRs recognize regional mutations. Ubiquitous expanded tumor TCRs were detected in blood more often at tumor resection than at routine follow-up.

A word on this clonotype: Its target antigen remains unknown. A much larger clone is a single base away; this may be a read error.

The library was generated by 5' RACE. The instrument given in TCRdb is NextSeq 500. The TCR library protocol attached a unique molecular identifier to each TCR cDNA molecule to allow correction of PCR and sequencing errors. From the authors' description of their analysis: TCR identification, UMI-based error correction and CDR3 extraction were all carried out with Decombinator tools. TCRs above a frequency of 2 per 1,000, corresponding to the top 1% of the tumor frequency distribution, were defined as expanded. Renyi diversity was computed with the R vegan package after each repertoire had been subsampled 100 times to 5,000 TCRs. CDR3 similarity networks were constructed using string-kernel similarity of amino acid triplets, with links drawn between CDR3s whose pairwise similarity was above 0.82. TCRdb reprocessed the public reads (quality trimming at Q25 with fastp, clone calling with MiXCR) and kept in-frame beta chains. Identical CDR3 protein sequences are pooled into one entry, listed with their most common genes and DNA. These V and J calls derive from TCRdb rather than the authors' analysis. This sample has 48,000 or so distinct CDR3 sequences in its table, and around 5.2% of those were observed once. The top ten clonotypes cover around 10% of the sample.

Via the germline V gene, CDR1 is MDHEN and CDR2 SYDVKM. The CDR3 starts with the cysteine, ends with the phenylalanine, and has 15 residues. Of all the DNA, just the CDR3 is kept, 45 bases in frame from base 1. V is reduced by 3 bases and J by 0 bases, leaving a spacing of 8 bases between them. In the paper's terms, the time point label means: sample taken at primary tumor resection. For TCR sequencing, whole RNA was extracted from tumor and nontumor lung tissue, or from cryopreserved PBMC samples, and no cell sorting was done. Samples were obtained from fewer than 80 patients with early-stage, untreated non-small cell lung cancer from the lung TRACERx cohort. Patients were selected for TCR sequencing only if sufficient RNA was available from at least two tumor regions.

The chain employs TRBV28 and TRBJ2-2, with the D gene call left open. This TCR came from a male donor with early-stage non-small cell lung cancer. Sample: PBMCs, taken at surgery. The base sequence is TGTGCCAGCAGTTTCGGGCCGCCGAACACCGGGGAGCTGTTTTTT. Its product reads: CASSFGPPNTGELFF.